This record concerns one TCR beta chain sequence. Its antigen is as yet unknown. The sample originates from a study of PD-1 blockade in classical Hodgkin lymphoma. Study findings and constraints: Complete responders matched newly diagnosed patients in baseline diversity. Newly diagnosed patients had baseline TCR diversity that was reportedly lower than that of healthy donors.

Time point denoted: cycle 4 day 1 (C4D1), after five to seven weeks of nivolumab. With no exception, relapse followed autologous stem cell transplantation in all patients, and brentuximab vedotin exposure varied. Here immunoSEQ multiplex PCR was the method, and the copy in TCRdb shows in-frame clones only, minus some. The data show about 64,000 clones, 85% to 95% seen once. V was cut by 1 base and J by 0 bases, with 7 bases left in between. The CDR3 spans 15 residues. CDR1 SGHTA and CDR2 FQGNSA come from the germline V gene. The sequence was obtained from a human donor with classical Hodgkin lymphoma. The input for sequencing was peripheral blood mononuclear cells (PBMCs), taken before the fourth cycle of nivolumab. V and J are TRBV7-2 and TRBJ2-1; D is perhaps TRBD2 (5 bases). This CDR3 is CASSLDGSSYNEQFF. Here the CDR3 DNA reads TGTGCCAGCAGCTTAGATGGGAGCTCCTACAATGAGCAGTTCTTC.